This T cell receptor beta chain was recorded in a study of cytomegalovirus exposure and HLA in healthy donors. This PCR relied on a set of 60 Vbeta primers and 13 Jbeta primers. Sequenced by immunoSEQ multiplex PCR; TCRdb stores in-frame clones only, minus some. The repertoire holds some 130,000 clones, with 77% as singletons. Sequenced input: PBMCs. The sequence derives from a male donor in good health and CMV-seronegative.

CDR3 region: CATSRDLGEGSGYTF. Written as DNA, the CDR3 is TGTGCCACCAGCAGAGATCTGGGGGAGGGGTCTGGCTACACCTTC. V usage is TRBV15 and J usage is TRBJ1-2; possible D gene TRBD1, 5 bases. This CDR3 contains 15 residues. Looked up from germline, CDR1 is LNHNV and CDR2 is YYDKDF (reference sequence). Trimming removed 0 bases at V and 7 bases at J, with 15 bases between.